These 30 T cell receptor beta chains were all obtained from the same sample, sequenced in a study of blood T cell repertoires in COVID-19. The protocol was immunoSEQ multiplex PCR, while the TCRdb copy is restricted to in-frame clones and leaves out a portion. The table lists approximately 31,000 clones, 90% of them singletons. The sequencing sample was made of peripheral blood. All receptors come from a human donor in a cohort sampled during active COVID-19.

This chain joins TRBV18 and TRBJ1-1, with TRBD1 matching 11 bases. Germline V gene lookup returns CDR1 KGHSH and CDR2 LQKENI. With V trimmed by 1 base and J by 2 bases, 3 bases remained unmatched. This CDR3 is 16 amino acids long. CDR3: CASSPLGTGGNTEAFF. The CDR3 bases are TGTGCCAGCTCACCACTGGGGACAGGGGGAAACACTGAAGCTTTCTTT.

J is TRBJ1-3 and V is TRBV6-5, with D perhaps matching TRBD1 (5 bases). The CDR3 consists of 15 residues. Germline V gene data show CDR1 as MNHEY and CDR2 as SVGAGI. V was trimmed by 0 bases and J by 4 bases, leaving 10 bases between them. Here the CDR3 DNA reads TGTGCCAGCAGTTACTCGTCAAGGGGAGGAAACACCATATATTTT. Translation: CASSYSSRGGNTIYF.

About this clone itself: One junction end disagrees with the germline gene, perhaps due to a read error. The rearrangement joins TRBV4-2 to TRBJ2-1; 9 bases are a match to TRBD2. The CDR3 runs 18 residues. Germline lookup yields CDR1 LGHNA and CDR2 YNFKEQ. CDR3 residues: CASRQAPGGSGSRNEQFF. In DNA form, the CDR3 reads TGTGCCAGCAGGCAAGCCCCCGGGGGTAGCGGGAGTCGCAATGAGCAGTTCTTC.

The V call is TRBV6-5, the J call TRBJ2-1, with D possibly matching TRBD1 (5 bases). The CDR3 spans 14 residues. The V end lost 4 bases, the J end lost 5 bases, and 12 bases lay between the germline ends. Germline CDR1 MNHEY, CDR2 SVGAGI. As DNA, the CDR3 is TGTGCCAGCAGTTCCCTAGGGGCACACAATGAGCAGTTCTTC. This gives the protein CASSSLGAHNEQFF.

The chain's CDR3 is CASSLGAVGTQYF. In DNA form, the CDR3 reads TGTGCCAGCAGCTTAGGGGCTGTTGGGACCCAGTACTTC. This chain joins TRBV7-3 and TRBJ2-5, with D perhaps matching TRBD1 (5 bases). Trimming pared 2 bases from V and 7 bases from J, leaving 11 bases between. Germline V CDR1 and CDR2: SGHTA, FQGTGA. CDR3 length: 13 amino acids.

The genes are TRBV5-5 and TRBJ2-7, with TRBD1 identical over 9 bases. Germline V gene data show CDR1 as SGHKS and CDR2 as YYEKEE (reference sequence). V trimming: 3 bases; J trimming: 2 bases; junction bases outside the gene matches: 3. This CDR3 spans 14 amino acids. Written as DNA, the CDR3 is TGTGCCAGCAGCTGGGGACAGGGTACCTACGAGCAGTACTTC. Translated: CASSWGQGTYEQYF.

This clone appeared a single time. The rearrangement links TRBV7-2 to TRBJ2-7; TRBD2 is a possible D gene (5 bases). CDR1 is SGHTA and CDR2 is FQGNSA in the germline V gene. V was clipped by 5 bases and J by 1 base, with 15 bases between them. The CDR3 runs 15 residues. CDR3 amino acids: CASSPAFGDSYEQYF. The DNA of the CDR3 is TGTGCCAGCAGCCCTGCGTTCGGGGATTCCTACGAGCAGTACTTC.

The chain links TRBV3-1 (or the pseudogene TRBV3-2) to TRBJ1-2; weak D call: TRBD1 (5 bases). V dropped 3 bases and J dropped 5 bases, with 13 bases sitting between them. Germline V lookup: CDR1 LGHDT, CDR2 YNNKEL (reference sequence). There are 14 residues in the CDR3. The CDR3 coding sequence is TGTGCCAGCAGCCACTTAGGGGAAGGGTATGGCTACACCTTC. It yields the protein CASSHLGEGYGYTF.

The chain combines TRBV7-6 with TRBJ2-7; 13 bases fit TRBD2. The germline CDR1 and CDR2 sequences are SGHVS and FNYEAQ. V dropped 2 bases and J dropped 5; count of bases not matched to a gene: 6. The CDR3 sequence is 16 residues long. CDR3 region: CASSLPGTSGAHEQYF. CDR3 nucleotide sequence: TGTGCCAGCAGCTTACCCGGGACTAGCGGGGCGCACGAGCAGTACTTC.

The CDR3 spells CASTLRFLVRPNTGELFF. In DNA, the CDR3 is TGTGCCAGCACCCTCCGTTTTTTGGTCAGGCCGAACACCGGGGAGCTGTTTTTT. The J gene is TRBJ2-2, the V gene TRBV7-8; D call uncertain. The CDR3 contains 18 residues. V was pared by 7 bases and J by 0 bases, with 21 bases between. Germline V lookup: CDR1 SGHVS, CDR2 FQNEAQ.

The CDR3: CASSQDKSSAQYF. As DNA, the CDR3 is TGCGCCAGCAGCCAAGATAAGTCTAGCGCGCAGTACTTC. The V and J genes are TRBV4-3 and TRBJ2-7; D possibly corresponds to TRBD2 (6 bases). Trimming removed 0 bases from V and 9 bases from J, with 12 bases in between. Germline CDR1 LGHNA, CDR2 YSLEER. CDR3 size: 13 residues.

This clone was observed once. This chain joins TRBV27 and TRBJ1-2, with a tentative D call TRBD1 (5 bases). The CDR3 loop spans 13 amino acids. Germline V gives CDR1 MNHEY, CDR2 SMNVEV (reference sequence). V lost 2 bases to trimming and J lost 6 bases, with 10 bases between them. The CDR3 loop is CASSLGGGDGYTF. CDR3 bases: TGTGCCAGCAGTTTAGGGGGAGGTGATGGCTACACCTTC.

The chain couples TRBV25-1 to TRBJ1-1; possibly TRBD1 for D (6 bases). V lost 10 bases, J lost 8 bases, and 14 bases lay in between. The V gene's germline CDR1 is MGHDK and CDR2 SYGVNS. CDR3 length: 11 amino acids. This chain's CDR3 is CAIRQGREAFF. CDR3 bases: TGTGCCATTAGGCAGGGGCGAGAAGCTTTCTTT.

The genes are TRBV30 and TRBJ1-4, with a weak D call TRBD1 (6 bases). CDR1 is GTSNPN and CDR2 is SVGIG in the germline V gene (reference sequence). This CDR3 comprises 16 residues. V was shortened by 0 bases and J by 10 bases, with 21 bases between the two germline ends. CDR3 protein: CAWSVPGGASGGKLFF. As DNA, the CDR3 is TGTGCCTGGAGTGTACCGGGGGGCGCCTCCGGGGGAAAACTGTTTTTT.

The J gene is TRBJ2-2, the V gene TRBV5-1; 8 bases are a match to TRBD1. In germline, CDR1 is SGHRS, CDR2 YFSETQ. The CDR3 loop spans 16 amino acids. V shed 4 bases and J 2 bases; nucleotides not matched to a gene: 7. The chain's CDR3 is CASSPQDRANTGELFF. The CDR3 region has the DNA TGCGCCAGCAGCCCACAGGACAGGGCTAACACCGGGGAGCTGTTTTTT.

The chain recombines TRBV7-2 with TRBJ1-2; 7 nucleotides agree with TRBD1. The CDR3 is 16 residues long. Germline assignment: CDR1 SGHTA and CDR2 FQGNSA. With V trimmed by 5 bases and J by 4 bases, 13 bases remained unmatched. The chain's CDR3 is CASSPRQGRRGYGYTF. The CDR3 coding sequence is TGTGCCAGCAGCCCCCGACAGGGACGAAGAGGCTATGGCTACACCTTC.

The chain combines TRBV19 with TRBJ2-5; 11 positions match TRBD2. CDR1 and CDR2 from the germline V gene are LNHDA and SQIVND (reference sequence). V was clipped by 1 base and J by 5 bases; unmatched bases: 0. The CDR3 consists of 14 residues. The CDR3 sequence is CASSIGLAGETQYF. CDR3 DNA sequence: TGTGCCAGTAGTATAGGACTAGCGGGGGAGACCCAGTACTTC.

V gene TRBV19 combines with J gene TRBJ1-1; 8 positions match TRBD1. This CDR3 contains 15 residues. The germline CDR1 and CDR2 sequences are LNHDA and SQIVND (reference sequence). V gave up 4 bases and J gave up 1 base; unmatched junction bases: 5. Here the CDR3 reads CASSTSGGANTEAFF. CDR3 nucleotides: TGTGCCAGTAGTACCTCAGGGGGCGCGAACACTGAAGCTTTCTTT.

This CDR3 is CASSSTRTEPLEKLFF. CDR3 bases: TGTGCCAGCAGTTCTACAAGGACAGAGCCCCTTGAAAAACTGTTTTTT. The chain uses TRBV6-5 and TRBJ1-4, with D possibly TRBD1 on 6 matching bases. V shed 4 bases and J shed 7 bases, with 19 bases lying between them. The CDR3 loop spans 16 amino acids. Germline lookup yields CDR1 MNHEY and CDR2 SVGAGI.

As DNA, the CDR3 is TGTGCCAGCACTACGGGAGGGGTTTATGGCTACACCTTC. The encoded protein is CASTTGGVYGYTF. The V and J genes are TRBV6-6 and TRBJ1-2, with D possibly TRBD1 on 5 matching bases. This CDR3 comprises 13 residues. V lost 7 bases, J lost 5 bases, and 14 bases lay in between. CDR1 MNHNY and CDR2 SVGAGI come from the germline V gene (reference sequence).

V gene TRBV5-1 combines with J gene TRBJ1-1, with D unclear. V was cut by 6 bases and J by 0 bases, with 12 bases left in between. Germline assignment: CDR1 SGHRS and CDR2 YFSETQ. This CDR3 has 14 residues. The CDR3 region has the DNA TGCGCCAGCATCCTTGGAGATCTGAACACTGAAGCTTTCTTT. This encodes CASILGDLNTEAFF.

The chain recombines TRBV2 with TRBJ2-7, with 7 bases lining up with TRBD2. The CDR3 extends over 14 amino acids. V shed 6 bases, J shed 3 bases, and the junction held 8 bases outside the gene matches. Per the germline V gene, CDR1 is SNHLY and CDR2 is FYNNEI. The CDR3 sequence: CASRGQRGNYEQYF. In nucleotides, the CDR3 is TGTGCCAGCAGGGGCCAGCGGGGTAACTACGAGCAGTACTTC.

The chain combines TRBV7-9 with TRBJ1-4, with a tentative D call TRBD1 (6 bases). Germline CDR1 SEHNR, CDR2 FQNEAQ (reference sequence). V shed 4 bases and J shed 0 bases, with 9 bases lying between them. The CDR3 consists of 15 residues. In nucleotides, the CDR3 is TGTGCCAGCAGCTCGCCAGGGGCAACTAATGAAAAACTGTTTTTT. Amino acids: CASSSPGATNEKLFF.

This chain joins TRBV3-1 (or the pseudogene TRBV3-2) and TRBJ2-1; 7 nucleotides match TRBD2. V gave up 1 base and J gave up 0 bases; unmatched junction bases: 12. The V gene's germline CDR1 is LGHDT and CDR2 YNNKEL (reference sequence). The CDR3 totals 19 residues. CDR3 bases: TGTGCCAGCAGCCAAGTGAGTAGCGGGCGGATTATCTCCTACAATGAGCAGTTCTTC. Amino acid sequence: CASSQVSSGRIISYNEQFF.

The chain uses TRBV29-1 and TRBJ2-3, with a tentative D call TRBD2 (5 bases). V shed 3 bases and J shed 2 bases, with 15 bases lying between them. CDR3 length: 15 residues. The germline V gene has CDR1 SQVTM and CDR2 ANQGSEA. CDR3 sequence reads: CSVDYWELDTDTQYF. Written as DNA, the CDR3 is TGCAGCGTTGACTATTGGGAGTTGGACACAGATACGCAGTATTTT.

V usage is TRBV5-1 and J usage is TRBJ2-5; TRBD2 matches 14 bases. V lost 4 bases to trimming and J lost 0 bases; unmatched junction nucleotides: 11. Germline-derived CDR1 and CDR2 are SGHRS and YFSETQ. The CDR3 totals 19 residues. In nucleotides, the CDR3 is TGCGCCAGCAGCAAGACCGGGACTAGCGGGAGCAGGTACCAAGAGACCCAGTACTTC. Its translation is CASSKTGTSGSRYQETQYF.

The V call is TRBV28, the J call TRBJ2-4, with 7 bases lining up with TRBD1. The CDR3 runs to 14 residues. V was clipped by 4 bases and J by 6 bases; unmatched bases: 6. Germline V gene sequence: CDR1 MDHEN, CDR2 SYDVKM. CDR3 region: CASSSPGQTNIQYF. The CDR3 coding sequence is TGTGCCAGCAGTTCCCCGGGACAGACAAACATTCAGTACTTC.

The V gene is TRBV18, the J gene TRBJ2-5, with no clear D. The CDR3 extends over 13 amino acids. CDR1 and CDR2 from the germline V gene are KGHSH and LQKENI. Trimming removed 4 bases at V and 2 bases at J, with 8 bases between. The CDR3 is CASSRILQETQYF. As DNA, the CDR3 is TGTGCCAGCTCACGGATACTACAAGAGACCCAGTACTTC.

The gene calls are TRBV20-1 and TRBJ2-7; 7 positions agree with TRBD2. The V gene end was trimmed by 3 bases and the J gene end by 2 bases; junction bases not matched to a gene: 7. From germline, CDR1 is DFQATT and CDR2 SNEGSKA (reference sequence). The CDR3 loop spans 14 amino acids. This chain's CDR3 is CSASRLAEPYEQYF. The CDR3 DNA follows: TGCAGTGCTAGTAGGCTAGCGGAGCCCTACGAGCAGTACTTC.

The V gene is TRBV18, the J gene TRBJ2-7; the D is unclear. V gave up 2 bases and J gave up 3 bases, with 14 bases separating them. The CDR3 has 15 amino acids. Germline V gene data show CDR1 as KGHSH and CDR2 as LQKENI. CDR3 sequence: CASSPSIGGVYEQYF. The CDR3 nucleotides read TGTGCCAGCTCACCAAGTATTGGCGGAGTCTACGAGCAGTACTTC.